This T cell receptor beta chain was recorded in a study of response to subunit inactivated influenza vaccine. Study observations and caveats: Authors suggested seasonal influenza vaccinations each recruit few new T cells.

TCRdb ran MiXCR on the RT-PCR reads and lists one entry per CDR3 protein. Here the sample spans hundreds of thousands of distinct CDR3 sequences, 14% being singletons. The length of the CDR3 is 12 residues. Between the trimmed V and J ends, which lost 4 bases and 1 base, there was a span of 7 bases. Germline V lookup: CDR1 SQVTM, CDR2 ANQGSEA. The table lists this clonotype with a few counts. Its antigen is still unknown. The chain uses TRBV29-1 and TRBJ2-5; D unresolved. Sequenced material: PBMCs from blood, taken approximately 15 days before vaccination. The clonotype was recovered from a middle-aged man who received an inactivated influenza vaccine. Here the CDR3 reads CSVGPTQETQYF. Written as DNA, the CDR3 is TGCAGCGTTGGGCCTACCCAAGAGACCCAGTACTTC.